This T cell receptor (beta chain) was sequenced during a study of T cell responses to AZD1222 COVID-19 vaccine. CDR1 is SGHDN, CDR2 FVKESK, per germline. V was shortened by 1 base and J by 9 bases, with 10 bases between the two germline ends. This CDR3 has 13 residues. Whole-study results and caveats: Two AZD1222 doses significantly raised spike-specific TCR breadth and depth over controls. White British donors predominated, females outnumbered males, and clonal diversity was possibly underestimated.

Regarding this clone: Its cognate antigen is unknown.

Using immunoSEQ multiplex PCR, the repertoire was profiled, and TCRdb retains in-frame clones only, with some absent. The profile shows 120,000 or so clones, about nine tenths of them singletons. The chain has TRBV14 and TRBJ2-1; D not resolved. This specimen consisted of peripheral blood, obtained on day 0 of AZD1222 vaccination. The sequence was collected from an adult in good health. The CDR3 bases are TGTGCCAGCAGCCAAGTTATTAGAACTGAGCAGTTCTTC. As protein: CASSQVIRTEQFF.